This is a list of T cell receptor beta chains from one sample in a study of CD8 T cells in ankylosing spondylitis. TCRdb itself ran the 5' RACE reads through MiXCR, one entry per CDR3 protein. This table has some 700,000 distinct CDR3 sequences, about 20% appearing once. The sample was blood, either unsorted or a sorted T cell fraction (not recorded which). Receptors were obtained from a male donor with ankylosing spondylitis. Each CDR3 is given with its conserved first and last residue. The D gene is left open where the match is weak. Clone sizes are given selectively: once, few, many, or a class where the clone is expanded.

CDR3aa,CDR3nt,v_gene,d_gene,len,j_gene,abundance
CSFSRTSGYTDTQYF,TGCAGTTTCTCCAGGACTAGCGGTTACACAGATACGCAGTATTTT,TRBV20-1,TRBD2,15,TRBJ2-3,-
CASSQGEDKSYEQYF,TGCGCCAGCAGCCAAGGGGAGGACAAATCCTACGAGCAGTACTTC,TRBV4-1,-,15,TRBJ2-7,few
CASNNYPGGEQFF,TGTGCCAGCAACAATTACCCGGGGGGGGAGCAGTTCTTC,TRBV9,TRBD2,13,TRBJ2-1,-
CASSSLSQGAGANVLTF,TGCGCCAGCAGCTCCCTCTCTCAGGGGGCGGGGGCCAACGTCCTGACTTTC,TRBV5-1,TRBD1,17,TRBJ2-6,few
CASSLTRSTEQYF,TGTGCCAGCAGTTTGACTAGATCGACCGAGCAGTACTTC,TRBV28,-,13,TRBJ2-7,-
CASSLFDQRDTQYF,TGTGCCAGCAGCTTATTCGACCAAAGAGATACGCAGTATTTT,TRBV7-6,-,14,TRBJ2-3,few
CSAIDRGYGYTF,TGCAGTGCTATAGACAGGGGCTATGGCTACACCTTC,TRBV20-1,TRBD1,12,TRBJ1-2,many
CASSPSRQTSYEQYF,TGCGCCAGCAGCCCTTCACGGCAAACCTCCTACGAGCAGTACTTC,TRBV5-1,-,15,TRBJ2-7,-
CATSDSTGTSGDNEQFF,TGTGCCACCAGTGATAGTACCGGGACTAGCGGCGACAATGAGCAGTTCTTC,TRBV24-1,TRBD2,17,TRBJ2-1,-
CASSDQDRGLGGTDTQYF,TGCGCCAGCAGCGACCAGGACAGGGGACTTGGTGGCACAGATACGCAGTATTTT,TRBV5-1,TRBD1,18,TRBJ2-3,-
CASSADSGGLTDTQYF,TGTGCCAGCAGCGCCGATAGCGGGGGGCTCACAGATACGCAGTATTTT,TRBV9,TRBD2,16,TRBJ2-3,-